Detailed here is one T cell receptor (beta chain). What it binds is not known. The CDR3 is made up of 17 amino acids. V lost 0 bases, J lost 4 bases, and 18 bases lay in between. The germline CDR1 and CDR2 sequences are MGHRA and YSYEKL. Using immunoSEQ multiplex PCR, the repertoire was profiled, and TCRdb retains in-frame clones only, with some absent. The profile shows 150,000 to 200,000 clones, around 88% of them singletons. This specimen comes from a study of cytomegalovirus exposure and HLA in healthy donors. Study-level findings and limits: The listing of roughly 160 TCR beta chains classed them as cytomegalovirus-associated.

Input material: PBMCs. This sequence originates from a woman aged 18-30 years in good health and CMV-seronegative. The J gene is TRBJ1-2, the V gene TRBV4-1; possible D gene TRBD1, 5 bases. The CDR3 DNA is TGCGCCAGCAGCCAAGACGCCCTCTCGGGGGTTGCCTATGGCTACACCTTC. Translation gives CASSQDALSGVAYGYTF.